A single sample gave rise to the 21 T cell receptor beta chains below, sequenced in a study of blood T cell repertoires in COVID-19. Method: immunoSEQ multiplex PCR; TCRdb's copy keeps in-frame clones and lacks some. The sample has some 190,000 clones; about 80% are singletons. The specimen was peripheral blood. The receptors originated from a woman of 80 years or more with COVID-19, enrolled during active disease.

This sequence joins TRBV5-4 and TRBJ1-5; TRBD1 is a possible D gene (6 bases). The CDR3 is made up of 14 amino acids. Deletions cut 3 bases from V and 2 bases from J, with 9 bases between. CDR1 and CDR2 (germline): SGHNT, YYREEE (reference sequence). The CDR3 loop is CASSWGGGNQPQHF. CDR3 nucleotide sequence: TGTGCCAGCAGCTGGGGGGGCGGCAATCAGCCCCAGCATTTT.

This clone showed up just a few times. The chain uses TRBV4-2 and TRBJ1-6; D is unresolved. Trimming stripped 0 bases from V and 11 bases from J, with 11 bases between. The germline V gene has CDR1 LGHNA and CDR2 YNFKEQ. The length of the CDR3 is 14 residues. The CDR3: CASSQEVGEAPLHF. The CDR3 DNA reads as TGTGCCAGCAGCCAAGAAGTGGGAGAGGCACCCCTCCACTTT.

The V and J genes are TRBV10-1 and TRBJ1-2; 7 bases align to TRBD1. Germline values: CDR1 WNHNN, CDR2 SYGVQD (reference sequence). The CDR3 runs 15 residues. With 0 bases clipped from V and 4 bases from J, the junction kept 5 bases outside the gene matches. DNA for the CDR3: TGCGCCAGCAGTGAGTCAACAGGGGTTTCCTATGGCTACACCTTC. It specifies CASSESTGVSYGYTF.

Written as DNA, the CDR3 is TGTGCCAGCAGTGAAGCAGGCAGGGATTATGGCTACACCTTC. Translation: CASSEAGRDYGYTF. The rearrangement joins TRBV6-1 to TRBJ1-2; D possibly corresponds to TRBD1 (5 bases). The ends were cut back, 0 bases at V and 5 bases at J, with 10 bases in the middle. The CDR3 extends over 14 amino acids. Germline V gene lookup returns CDR1 MNHNS and CDR2 SASEGT.

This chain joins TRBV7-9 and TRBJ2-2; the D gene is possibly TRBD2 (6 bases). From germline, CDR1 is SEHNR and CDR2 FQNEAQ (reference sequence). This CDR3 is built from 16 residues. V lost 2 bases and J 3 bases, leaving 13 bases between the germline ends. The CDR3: CASSLILARDTGELFF. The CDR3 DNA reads TGTGCCAGCAGCTTAATCCTAGCGAGGGACACCGGGGAGCTGTTTTTT.

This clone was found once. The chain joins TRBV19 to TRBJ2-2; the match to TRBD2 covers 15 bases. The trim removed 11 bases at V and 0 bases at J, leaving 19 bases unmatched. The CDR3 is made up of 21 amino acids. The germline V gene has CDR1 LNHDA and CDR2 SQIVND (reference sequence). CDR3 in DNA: TGTGCCTCTTGGGTTACTCCGGGACTAGCGGGAGGACTCGCGAACACCGGGGAGCTGTTTTTT. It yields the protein CASWVTPGLAGGLANTGELFF.

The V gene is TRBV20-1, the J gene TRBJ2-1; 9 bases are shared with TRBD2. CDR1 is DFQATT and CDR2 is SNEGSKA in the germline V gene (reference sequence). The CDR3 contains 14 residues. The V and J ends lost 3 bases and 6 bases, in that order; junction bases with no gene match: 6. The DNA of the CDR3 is TGCAGTGCTAGTCCGGCGGGAGGGCGCAATGAGCAGTTCTTC. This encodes CSASPAGGRNEQFF.

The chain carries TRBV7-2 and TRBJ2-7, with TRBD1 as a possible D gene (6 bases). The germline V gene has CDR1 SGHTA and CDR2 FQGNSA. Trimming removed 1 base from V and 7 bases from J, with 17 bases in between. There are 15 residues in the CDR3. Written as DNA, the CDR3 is TGTGCCAGCAGCTTAGTGGGGCAGGGGCGCGGGGAGCAGTACTTC. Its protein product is CASSLVGQGRGEQYF.

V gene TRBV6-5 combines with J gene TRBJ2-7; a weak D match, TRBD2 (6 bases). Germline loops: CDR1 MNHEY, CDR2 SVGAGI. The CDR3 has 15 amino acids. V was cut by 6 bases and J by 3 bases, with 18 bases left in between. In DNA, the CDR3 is TGTGCCAGCAGCGCCTCGGTGGGGGGTATCTACGAGCAGTACTTC. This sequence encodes CASSASVGGIYEQYF.

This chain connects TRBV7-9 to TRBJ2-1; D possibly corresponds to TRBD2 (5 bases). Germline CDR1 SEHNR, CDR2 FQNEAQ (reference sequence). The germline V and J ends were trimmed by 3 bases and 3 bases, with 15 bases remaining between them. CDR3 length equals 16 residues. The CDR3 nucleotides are TGTGCCAGCAGCTTGGGATTTAGCGCCCTCTACAATGAGCAGTTCTTC. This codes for CASSLGFSALYNEQFF.

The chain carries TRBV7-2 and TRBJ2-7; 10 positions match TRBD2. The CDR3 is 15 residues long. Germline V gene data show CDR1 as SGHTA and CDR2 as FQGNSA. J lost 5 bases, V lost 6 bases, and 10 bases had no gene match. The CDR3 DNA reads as TGTGCCAGCAGGCCCCGACTAGCGGGCTCTAACGAGCAGTACTTC. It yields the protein CASRPRLAGSNEQYF.

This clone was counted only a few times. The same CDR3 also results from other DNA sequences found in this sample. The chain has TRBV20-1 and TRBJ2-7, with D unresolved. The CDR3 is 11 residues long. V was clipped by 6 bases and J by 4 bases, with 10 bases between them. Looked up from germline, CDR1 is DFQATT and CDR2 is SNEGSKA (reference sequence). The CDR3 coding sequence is TGCAGTGCGAGTTCCGGGTACGAGCAGTACTTC. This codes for CSASSGYEQYF.

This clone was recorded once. The chain's CDR3 is CASRFAGRGNQPQHF. In DNA form, the CDR3 reads TGTGCCAGCAGATTTGCCGGGAGAGGCAATCAGCCCCAGCATTTT. This sequence joins TRBV7-2 and TRBJ1-5, with D hard to call. The CDR3 is 15 amino acids. V lost 6 bases and J lost 2, with 14 bases in between. Germline V lookup: CDR1 SGHTA, CDR2 FQGNSA.

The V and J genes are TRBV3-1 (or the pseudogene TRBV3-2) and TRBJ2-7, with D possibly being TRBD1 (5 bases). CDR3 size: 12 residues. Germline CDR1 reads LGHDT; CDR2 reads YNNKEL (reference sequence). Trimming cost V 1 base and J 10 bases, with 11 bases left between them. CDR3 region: CASSQGSGSQYF. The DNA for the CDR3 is TGTGCCAGCAGCCAAGGATCAGGGTCACAGTACTTC.

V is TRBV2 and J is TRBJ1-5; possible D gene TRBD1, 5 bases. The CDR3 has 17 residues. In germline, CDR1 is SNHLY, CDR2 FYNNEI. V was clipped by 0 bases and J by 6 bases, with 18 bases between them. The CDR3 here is CASSEAPGGLAGQPQHF. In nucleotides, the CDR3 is TGTGCCAGCAGTGAAGCGCCTGGGGGACTTGCAGGTCAGCCCCAGCATTTT.

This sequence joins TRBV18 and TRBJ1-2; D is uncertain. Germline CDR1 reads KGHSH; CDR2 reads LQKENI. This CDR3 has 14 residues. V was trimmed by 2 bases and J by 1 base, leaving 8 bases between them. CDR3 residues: CASSPFGLNYGYTF. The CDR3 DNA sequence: TGTGCCAGCTCACCATTCGGTCTTAACTATGGCTACACCTTC.

DNA for the CDR3: TGTGCCAGCAGCCCGACCGGGGTCTATGAGCAGTTCTTC. This translates into CASSPTGVYEQFF. V and J are TRBV7-3 and TRBJ2-1; possible D gene TRBD2, 5 bases. The CDR3 totals 13 residues. Germline loops: CDR1 SGHTA, CDR2 FQGTGA. V gave up 5 bases and J gave up 8 bases, with 13 bases separating them.

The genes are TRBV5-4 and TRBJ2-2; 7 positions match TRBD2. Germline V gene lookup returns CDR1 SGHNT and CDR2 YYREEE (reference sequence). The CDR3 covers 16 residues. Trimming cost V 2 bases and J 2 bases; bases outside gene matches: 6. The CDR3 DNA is TGTGCCAGCAGCTTTCCTGGGACTATTAACACCGGGGAGCTGTTTTTT. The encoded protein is CASSFPGTINTGELFF.

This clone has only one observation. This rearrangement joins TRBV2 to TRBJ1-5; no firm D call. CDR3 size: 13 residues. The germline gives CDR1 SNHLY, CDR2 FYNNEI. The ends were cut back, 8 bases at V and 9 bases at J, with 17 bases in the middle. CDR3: CASQATTLRPQHF. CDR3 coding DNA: TGTGCCAGCCAGGCGACAACCTTACGGCCCCAGCATTTT.

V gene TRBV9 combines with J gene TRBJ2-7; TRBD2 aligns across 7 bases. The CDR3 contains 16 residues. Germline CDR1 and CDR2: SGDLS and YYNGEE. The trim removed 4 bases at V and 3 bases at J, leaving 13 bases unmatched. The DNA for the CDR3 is TGTGCCAGCAGCAAAGGTGGGCAGCGGGGCTACTACGAGCAGTACTTC. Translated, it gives CASSKGGQRGYYEQYF.

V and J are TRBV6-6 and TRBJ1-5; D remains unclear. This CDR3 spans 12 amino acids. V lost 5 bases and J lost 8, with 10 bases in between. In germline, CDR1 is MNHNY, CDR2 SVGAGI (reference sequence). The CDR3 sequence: CASSTPGEPQHF. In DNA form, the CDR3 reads TGTGCCAGCAGTACGCCCGGAGAGCCCCAGCATTTT.